This TCR beta chain was sequenced in a study of T cell responses to AZD1222 COVID-19 vaccine. Whole-study results and caveats: CD4 TCRs covered the whole spike, strongest at regions 160-218 and 743-854. There were mostly white British donors and more females than males, and clonal diversity was possibly underestimated. Rises in breadth and depth of Spike-specific TCRs came after two AZD1222 doses.

Some clones are missing from TCRdb's copy, which holds only in-frame ones; the method was immunoSEQ multiplex PCR. This sample carries 130,000 or so clones, about 93% of them seen once, and the ten largest clones take around 6.6%. Worth noting for this clone: As yet, its antigen is unknown.

CDR1 is LNHNV and CDR2 is YYDKDF in the germline V gene (reference sequence). Trimming removed 3 bases at V and 8 bases at J, with 13 bases between. The CDR3 length is 14 residues. The sequencing used peripheral blood, collected on day 0 of AZD1222 vaccination. The rearrangement uses TRBV15 and TRBJ1-4; D unresolved. This TCR was sampled from an adult in good health. CDR3 sequence reads: CATSSNSEGEKLFF. In nucleotides, the CDR3 is TGTGCCACCAGCAGCAATTCTGAAGGGGAAAAACTGTTTTTT.